This TCR beta chain appears in the sequencing data of a study of PD-1 blockade in classical Hodgkin lymphoma. Study-level background: Patients in the cohort were put on intravenous nivolumab, 3 mg/kg every 2 weeks. Study-level results: Sources of repertoire differences remain undefined, possibly disease activity or prior therapy. Diversity in CD4+ TCRs, unlike that measured in CD8+ TCRs, had risen significantly by C4D1. Patients starting nivolumab under 1 year after ASCT were excluded.

The CDR3 is 15 amino acids. Germline CDR1 is SGDLS and CDR2 is YYNGEE. The V and J ends lost 3 bases and 2 bases respectively, with 12 bases between them. Method: immunoSEQ multiplex PCR; TCRdb's copy keeps in-frame clones and lacks some. Of 15,000 or so clones listed, around 82% are singletons. Every one of the patients relapsed after autologous stem cell transplantation (brentuximab vedotin exposure was variable). In regard to this clone: Antigen unknown.

The gene calls are TRBV9 and TRBJ1-3; D is possibly TRBD1 (5 bases). Sequenced here: peripheral blood mononuclear cells (PBMCs), sampled before the second cycle of nivolumab. The TCR originated in a human donor with classical Hodgkin lymphoma. The chain's CDR3 is CASSAGTFAGNTIYF. The CDR3 DNA reads as TGTGCCAGCAGCGCCGGGACTTTCGCTGGAAACACCATATATTTT. Together with reference TRBV9 and TRBJ1-3, the CDR3 gives the full variable domain: DSGVTQTPKHLITATGQRVTLRCSPRSGDLSVYWYQQSLDQGLQFLIQYYNGEERAKGNILERFSAQQFPDLHSELNLSSLELGDSALYFCASSAGTFAGNTIYFGEGSWLTVV.